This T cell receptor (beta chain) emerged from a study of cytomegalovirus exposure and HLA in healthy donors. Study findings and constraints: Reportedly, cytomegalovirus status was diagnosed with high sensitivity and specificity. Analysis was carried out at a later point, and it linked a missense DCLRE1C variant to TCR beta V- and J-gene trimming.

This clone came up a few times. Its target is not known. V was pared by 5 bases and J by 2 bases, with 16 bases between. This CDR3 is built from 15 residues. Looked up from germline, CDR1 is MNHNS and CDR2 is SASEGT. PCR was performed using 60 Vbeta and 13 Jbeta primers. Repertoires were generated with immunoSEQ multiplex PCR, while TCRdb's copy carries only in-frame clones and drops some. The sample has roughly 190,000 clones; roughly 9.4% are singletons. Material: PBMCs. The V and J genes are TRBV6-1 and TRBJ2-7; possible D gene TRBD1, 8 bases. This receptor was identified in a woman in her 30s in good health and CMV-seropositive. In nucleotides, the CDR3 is TGTGCCAGCAGTTCGAACAGGGGGGGAACCTACGAGCAGTACTTC. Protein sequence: CASSSNRGGTYEQYF.